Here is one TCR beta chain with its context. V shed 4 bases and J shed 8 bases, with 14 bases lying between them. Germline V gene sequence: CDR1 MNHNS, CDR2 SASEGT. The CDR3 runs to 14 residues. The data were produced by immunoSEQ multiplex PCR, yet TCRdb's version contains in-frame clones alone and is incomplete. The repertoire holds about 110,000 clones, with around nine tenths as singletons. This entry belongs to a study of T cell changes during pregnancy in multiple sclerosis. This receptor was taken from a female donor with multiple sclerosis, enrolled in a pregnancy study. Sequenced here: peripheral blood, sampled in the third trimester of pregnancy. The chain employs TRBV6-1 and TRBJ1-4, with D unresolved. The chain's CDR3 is CASSVVPEREKLFF. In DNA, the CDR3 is TGTGCCAGCAGTGTAGTCCCTGAGCGCGAAAAACTGTTTTTT.